A selection of T cell receptor beta chains follows, all from one sample in a study of human T cells and chemical hapten exposure. TCRdb processed the RACE reads anew with MiXCR; each CDR3 protein has one entry. The table has about 130,000 distinct CDR3 sequences, approximately 9.1% seen once. The specimen was whole blood. Receptor source: a male donor in good health. Some clones in this sample may be carry-over from other donors' samples. Each CDR3 is given with its conserved first and last residue. The D gene is left open where the match is weak. Some rows have no size entry. The others give once, few or many, or a class for an expanded clone.

J | D | size | V | CDR3 | DNA
TRBJ2-3 | TRBD1 | few | TRBV14 | CASSRTTGHTDTQYF | TGTGCCAGCAGCCGAACGACAGGGCACACAGATACGCAGTATTTT
TRBJ2-5 | TRBD1 | few | TRBV7-6 | CASSRPGQGETQYF | TGTGCCAGCAGTCGACCGGGACAGGGGGAGACCCAGTACTTC
TRBJ2-1 | TRBD2 | NA | TRBV5-1 | CASSSGGRAKVEQFF | TGCGCCAGCAGCTCAGGCGGGAGGGCCAAGGTTGAGCAGTTCTTC
TRBJ2-7 | TRBD1 | once | TRBV14 | CASSQGTGPPYEQYF | TGTGCCAGCAGCCAAGGGACAGGGCCCCCCTACGAGCAGTACTTC
TRBJ2-1 | TRBD2 | many | TRBV20-1 | CSAGSGRGPNEQFF | TGCAGTGCTGGCAGCGGGAGAGGACCCAATGAGCAGTTCTTC
TRBJ2-4 | TRBD1 | NA | TRBV11-2 | CASSLPRRQGIAKNIQYF | TGTGCCAGCAGCTTACCACGTCGACAGGGGATAGCCAAAAACATTCAGTACTTC
TRBJ2-3 | NA | few | TRBV4-2 | CASSQEAGADTQYF | TGTGCCAGCAGCCAAGAAGCTGGGGCAGATACGCAGTATTTT
TRBJ2-1 | NA | few | TRBV19 | CASSSTVSYNEQFF | TGTGCCAGTAGTTCCACAGTCTCCTACAATGAGCAGTTCTTC
TRBJ2-3 | NA | many | TRBV10-3 | CAISESTGSTDTQYF | TGTGCCATCAGTGAGTCGACGGGCAGCACAGATACGCAGTATTTT
TRBJ2-1 | NA | many | TRBV6-4 | CASSAAEYNEQFF | TGTGCCAGCAGTGCAGCGGAATACAATGAGCAGTTCTTC
TRBJ2-4 | TRBD1 | NA | TRBV7-9 | CASSPRQGLAKNIQYF | TGTGCCAGCAGCCCGAGACAGGGGCTAGCCAAAAACATTCAGTACTTC
TRBJ2-5 | TRBD2 | few | TRBV5-1 | CASSLGLAGGQETQYF | TGCGCCAGCAGCTTAGGACTAGCGGGTGGTCAAGAGACCCAGTACTTC
TRBJ2-5 | TRBD2 | many | TRBV5-1 | CASSLVPGRYQETQYF | TGCGCCAGCAGCTTGGTTCCCGGGAGGTACCAAGAGACCCAGTACTTC
TRBJ2-2 | TRBD1 | many | TRBV6-2/TRBV6-3 | CASSGPTGERTGELFF | TGTGCCAGCAGCGGCCCGACAGGGGAAAGAACCGGGGAGCTGTTTTTT
TRBJ2-2 | NA | NA | TRBV7-9 | CASSSSSNTGELFF | TGTGCCAGCAGCTCCAGCTCGAACACCGGGGAGCTGTTTTTT
TRBJ2-6 | TRBD1 | NA | TRBV6-2/TRBV6-3 | CASRPDRAPGANVLTF | TGTGCCAGCAGACCGGACAGGGCCCCTGGGGCCAACGTCCTGACTTTC
TRBJ2-5 | TRBD2 | many | TRBV10-3 | CAAGGYTEPEETQYF | TGTGCCGCCGGGGGGTACACCGAACCAGAAGAGACCCAGTACTTC
TRBJ2-1 | TRBD2 | few | TRBV20-1 | CSARLAGRFGDEQFF | TGCAGTGCTAGACTAGCGGGAAGGTTCGGGGATGAGCAGTTCTTC
TRBJ1-1 | NA | few | TRBV11-2 | CASSLGTRGDTEAFF | TGTGCCAGCAGCTTAGGAACCAGGGGAGACACTGAAGCTTTCTTT
TRBJ2-1 | TRBD2 | few | TRBV18 | CASSPLTSGRAYNEQFF | TGTGCCAGCTCACCACTGACTAGCGGGAGGGCCTACAATGAGCAGTTCTTC
TRBJ2-7 | NA | many | TRBV2 | CASSSNYEQYF | TGTGCCAGCAGCTCCAATTACGAGCAGTACTTC
TRBJ2-7 | TRBD2 | NA | TRBV7-9 | CASSFGLAGPSYEQYF | TGTGCCAGCAGCTTCGGACTAGCGGGCCCCTCCTACGAGCAGTACTTC
TRBJ1-1 | NA | few | TRBV19 | CASSSGLQDTEAFF | TGTGCCAGTAGTAGTGGGCTTCAAGACACTGAAGCTTTCTTT
TRBJ2-1 | NA | few | TRBV2 | CASSDGSGGGLYNEQFF | TGTGCCAGCAGTGACGGGTCGGGAGGGGGCCTTTACAATGAGCAGTTCTTC
TRBJ2-1 | NA | few | TRBV7-9 | CASSQQGRNEQFF | TGTGCCAGCAGCCAACAGGGTCGGAATGAGCAGTTCTTC
TRBJ2-3 | TRBD2 | NA | TRBV27 | CASSSSSLSLLAGGADTQYF | TGTGCCAGCAGTTCATCATCCCTCTCCCTCTTAGCGGGGGGAGCAGATACGCAGTATTTT
TRBJ2-1 | TRBD1 | few | TRBV29-1 | CSVVFLGQGYNEQFF | TGCAGCGTGGTCTTCCTGGGACAGGGGTACAATGAGCAGTTCTTC
TRBJ1-5 | NA | few | TRBV3-1 | CASSPTKGSNQPQHF | TGTGCCAGCAGCCCCACAAAGGGTAGCAATCAGCCCCAGCATTTT
TRBJ1-1 | NA | many | TRBV6-5 | CASSYPGQNTEAFF | TGTGCCAGCAGTTACCCTGGACAGAACACTGAAGCTTTCTTT
TRBJ1-5 | TRBD1 | NA | TRBV6-5 | CASSLSQGVHQPQHF | TGTGCCAGCAGTTTGTCACAGGGGGTTCATCAGCCCCAGCATTTT
TRBJ2-7 | TRBD2 | few | TRBV5-1 | CASCSSGATYEQYF | TGCGCCAGCTGCTCTAGCGGGGCCACCTACGAGCAGTACTTC
TRBJ1-2 | NA | few | TRBV19 | CASSGPGENYGYTF | TGTGCCAGTAGTGGGCCAGGGGAAAACTATGGCTACACCTTC
TRBJ2-3 | NA | many | TRBV6-1 | CASSGQFITDTQYF | TGTGCCAGCAGCGGACAGTTCATCACAGATACGCAGTATTTT
TRBJ2-6 | NA | many | TRBV4-1 | CASSPGPRTAGANVLTF | TGCGCCAGCAGCCCGGGCCCCCGGACCGCTGGGGCCAACGTCCTGACTTTC
TRBJ2-1 | TRBD2 | few | TRBV7-2 | CASSLTPGLARYNEQFF | TGTGCCAGCAGCTTAACCCCGGGACTAGCGCGATACAATGAGCAGTTCTTC
TRBJ2-5 | NA | NA | TRBV6-2/TRBV6-3 | CASTTSGPQETQYF | TGTGCCAGCACCACATCGGGCCCACAAGAGACCCAGTACTTC
TRBJ1-6 | NA | few | TRBV27 | CASSPNYNSPLHF | TGTGCCAGCAGCCCTAACTATAATTCACCCCTCCACTTT
TRBJ2-7 | TRBD1 | NA | TRBV12-3/TRBV12-4 | CASSLTGVGEQYF | TGTGCCAGCAGTTTGACAGGGGTGGGCGAGCAGTACTTC
TRBJ2-5 | TRBD2 | NA | TRBV5-4 | CASSRGLALETQYF | TGTGCCAGCAGTCGAGGACTAGCACTGGAGACCCAGTACTTC
TRBJ2-5 | TRBD1 | many | TRBV7-6 | CASSPWWDRGQETQYF | TGTGCCAGCAGCCCTTGGTGGGACAGGGGGCAAGAGACCCAGTACTTC
TRBJ2-7 | NA | NA | TRBV2 | CARRDTSYEQYF | TGTGCCCGCCGGGACACCTCCTACGAGCAGTACTTC
TRBJ2-7 | NA | many | TRBV5-4 | CASSSATNSYEQYF | TGTGCCAGCAGCTCTGCGACAAACTCCTACGAGCAGTACTTC
TRBJ2-7 | NA | NA | TRBV19 | CASSMDSASYEQYF | TGTGCCAGTAGTATGGATTCGGCCTCCTACGAGCAGTACTTC
TRBJ2-7 | NA | few | TRBV6-6 | CASSYRQANSYEQYF | TGTGCCAGCAGTTACCGACAGGCCAACTCCTACGAGCAGTACTTC
TRBJ2-1 | NA | NA | TRBV4-1 | CASSQGGSIDNEQFF | TGCGCCAGCAGCCAAGGGGGTAGCATAGACAATGAGCAGTTCTTC
TRBJ1-5 | NA | NA | TRBV7-2 | CASSLDVKRWGWEPQHF | TGTGCCAGCAGCTTAGATGTTAAGCGTTGGGGGTGGGAGCCCCAGCATTTT
TRBJ1-3 | NA | many | TRBV12-5 | CASGPGGTSHTIYF | TGTGCTAGTGGACCGGGGGGGACGTCGCACACCATATATTTT
TRBJ2-3 | NA | many | TRBV7-2 | CASSLAWGEKYF | TGTGCCAGCAGCTTAGCGTGGGGGGAAAAGTATTTT